This T cell receptor beta chain was documented in a study of control samples from healthy donors and cancer patients. Repertoires were generated with immunoSEQ multiplex PCR, while TCRdb's copy carries only in-frame clones and drops some. This table has 100,000 to 150,000 clones, 80% to 95% appearing once. Germline values: CDR1 SNHLY, CDR2 FYNNEI. J gave up 3 bases and V 4 bases, and 2 bases lay outside the gene matches. The CDR3 is 14 amino acids. The chain couples TRBV2 to TRBJ1-1, with 10 bases that match TRBD1. This TCR came from a man younger than 35 in good health. The specimen sequenced was blood. The chain's CDR3 is CASSAGTGDTEAFF. DNA for the CDR3: TGTGCCAGCAGTGCCGGGACAGGGGACACTGAAGCTTTCTTT. The full variable domain, completed using reference TRBV2 and TRBJ1-1, is EPEVTQTPSHQVTQMGQEVILRCVPISNHLYFYWYRQILGQKVEFLVSFYNNEISEKSEIFDDQFSVERPDGSNFTLKIRSTKLEDSAMYFCASSAGTGDTEAFFGQGTRLTVV.